Listed below are T cell receptor beta chains from one sample, sequenced in a study of breast tumors, draining lymph nodes, adjacent tissues. Each CDR3 protein gets one entry after TCRdb re-called the multiplex PCR reads with MiXCR. This sample has 50,000 to 85,000 distinct CDR3 sequences, with less than 50% found just once. Sequencing was done on a sample of breast tumor tissue. Source of these receptors: a female donor with breast cancer. Some clones in this sample may be carry-over from other donors' samples. CDR3s include the opening cysteine and the closing phenylalanine or tryptophan. A D gene is named only where the DNA matches it firmly. Size values are once, few and many counts, or a class for expanded clones, and some rows have none.

j_call	v_call	cdr3_length	clone_size	d_call	cdr3_aa	cdr3_nt
TRBJ1-1	TRBV27	14	NA	NA	CASSFPGLNTEAFF	TGTGCCAGCAGTTTCCCAGGACTAAACACTGAAGCTTTCTTT
TRBJ1-2	TRBV10-2	14	many	NA	CAFPGGGANYGYTF	TGCGCCTTTCCGGGCGGGGGGGCTAACTATGGCTACACCTTC
TRBJ1-3	TRBV29-1	15	NA	NA	CSVPGDLNYGYTIYF	TGCAGCGTACCGGGAGACCTTAACTATGGCTACACCATATATTTT
TRBJ2-5	TRBV7-6	13	few	NA	CVSGQGTRENQYF	TGTGTCAGCGGCCAGGGGACCAGAGAGAACCAGTACTTC
TRBJ2-3	TRBV20-1	18	many	TRBD1	CSARDGGQGGKSTDTQYF	TGCAGTGCTAGAGATGGGGGACAGGGGGGGAAGAGCACAGATACGCAGTATTTT
TRBJ2-7	TRBV4-1	16	many	NA	CASSQERRRGDYEQYF	TGCGCCAGCAGCCAAGAGCGACGGAGGGGGGACTACGAGCAGTACTTC
TRBJ2-7	TRBV10-3	15	many	TRBD1	CAISDLAGTGNEQYF	TGTGCCATCAGTGACCTAGCCGGGACAGGGAACGAGCAGTACTTC
TRBJ2-4	TRBV19	16	NA	NA	CASSIDFQGAKNIQYF	TGTGCCAGTAGTATAGATTTTCAGGGAGCCAAAAACATTCAGTACTTC
TRBJ1-6	TRBV12-3/TRBV12-4	12	many	NA	CASKGHNSPLHF	TGTGCCAGCAAGGGTCATAATTCACCCCTCCACTTT
TRBJ1-2	TRBV12-3/TRBV12-4	15	once	TRBD1	CASSWRQGPNYGYTF	TGTGCCAGCAGTTGGAGACAGGGGCCTAACTATGGCTACACCTTC
TRBJ2-5	TRBV20-1	13	NA	NA	CSARSFQGETQYF	TGCAGTGCTAGATCGTTCCAGGGGGAGACCCAGTACTTC
TRBJ1-2	TRBV13	15	many	TRBD1	CASSLAPGGNYGYTF	TGTGCCAGCAGCTTAGCCCCAGGGGGCAACTATGGCTACACCTTC
TRBJ2-5	TRBV7-2	19	NA	TRBD2	CASSRLAGGFANTGETQYF	TGTGCCAGCAGCCGACTAGCGGGGGGGTTCGCGAACACCGGGGAGACCCAGTACTTC
TRBJ2-3	TRBV9	16	many	TRBD2	CASSVAIGGGEDTQYF	TGTGCCAGCAGCGTAGCTATCGGGGGGGGAGAAGATACGCAGTATTTT
TRBJ1-1	TRBV6-5	15	NA	TRBD1	CASSSPRGINTEAFF	TGTGCCAGCAGTTCCCCCAGGGGGATTAACACTGAAGCTTTCTTT
TRBJ2-1	TRBV27	17	NA	TRBD2	CASSILAGVPGGNEQFF	TGTGCCAGCAGCATTTTAGCGGGGGTACCTGGGGGCAATGAGCAGTTCTTC
TRBJ2-7	TRBV20-1	15	many	TRBD2	CSARDSSGNRYEQYF	TGCAGTGCTAGAGATTCGAGCGGGAACCGCTACGAGCAGTACTTC
TRBJ2-7	TRBV14	16	NA	TRBD2	CASRRPTSGNLYEQYF	TGTGCCAGCAGGCGCCCTACTAGCGGGAATCTCTACGAGCAGTACTTC
TRBJ2-3	TRBV7-8	16	many	NA	CASSFAGVLSTDTQYF	TGTGCCAGCAGCTTCGCAGGGGTACTTAGCACAGATACGCAGTATTTT
TRBJ1-5	TRBV20-1	14	many	NA	CSARGRGTSQPQHF	TGCAGTGCTAGGGGCAGGGGAACGTCGCAGCCCCAGCATTTT
TRBJ2-1	TRBV20-1	17	many	TRBD2	CSARGRWGGGNNNEQFF	TGCAGTGCTAGAGGGCGGTGGGGCGGGGGAAATAACAATGAGCAGTTCTTC
TRBJ2-1	TRBV12-5	16	many	TRBD2	CASGLSAGLADNEQFF	TGTGCTAGTGGTTTGTCGGCCGGACTAGCGGACAATGAGCAGTTCTTC